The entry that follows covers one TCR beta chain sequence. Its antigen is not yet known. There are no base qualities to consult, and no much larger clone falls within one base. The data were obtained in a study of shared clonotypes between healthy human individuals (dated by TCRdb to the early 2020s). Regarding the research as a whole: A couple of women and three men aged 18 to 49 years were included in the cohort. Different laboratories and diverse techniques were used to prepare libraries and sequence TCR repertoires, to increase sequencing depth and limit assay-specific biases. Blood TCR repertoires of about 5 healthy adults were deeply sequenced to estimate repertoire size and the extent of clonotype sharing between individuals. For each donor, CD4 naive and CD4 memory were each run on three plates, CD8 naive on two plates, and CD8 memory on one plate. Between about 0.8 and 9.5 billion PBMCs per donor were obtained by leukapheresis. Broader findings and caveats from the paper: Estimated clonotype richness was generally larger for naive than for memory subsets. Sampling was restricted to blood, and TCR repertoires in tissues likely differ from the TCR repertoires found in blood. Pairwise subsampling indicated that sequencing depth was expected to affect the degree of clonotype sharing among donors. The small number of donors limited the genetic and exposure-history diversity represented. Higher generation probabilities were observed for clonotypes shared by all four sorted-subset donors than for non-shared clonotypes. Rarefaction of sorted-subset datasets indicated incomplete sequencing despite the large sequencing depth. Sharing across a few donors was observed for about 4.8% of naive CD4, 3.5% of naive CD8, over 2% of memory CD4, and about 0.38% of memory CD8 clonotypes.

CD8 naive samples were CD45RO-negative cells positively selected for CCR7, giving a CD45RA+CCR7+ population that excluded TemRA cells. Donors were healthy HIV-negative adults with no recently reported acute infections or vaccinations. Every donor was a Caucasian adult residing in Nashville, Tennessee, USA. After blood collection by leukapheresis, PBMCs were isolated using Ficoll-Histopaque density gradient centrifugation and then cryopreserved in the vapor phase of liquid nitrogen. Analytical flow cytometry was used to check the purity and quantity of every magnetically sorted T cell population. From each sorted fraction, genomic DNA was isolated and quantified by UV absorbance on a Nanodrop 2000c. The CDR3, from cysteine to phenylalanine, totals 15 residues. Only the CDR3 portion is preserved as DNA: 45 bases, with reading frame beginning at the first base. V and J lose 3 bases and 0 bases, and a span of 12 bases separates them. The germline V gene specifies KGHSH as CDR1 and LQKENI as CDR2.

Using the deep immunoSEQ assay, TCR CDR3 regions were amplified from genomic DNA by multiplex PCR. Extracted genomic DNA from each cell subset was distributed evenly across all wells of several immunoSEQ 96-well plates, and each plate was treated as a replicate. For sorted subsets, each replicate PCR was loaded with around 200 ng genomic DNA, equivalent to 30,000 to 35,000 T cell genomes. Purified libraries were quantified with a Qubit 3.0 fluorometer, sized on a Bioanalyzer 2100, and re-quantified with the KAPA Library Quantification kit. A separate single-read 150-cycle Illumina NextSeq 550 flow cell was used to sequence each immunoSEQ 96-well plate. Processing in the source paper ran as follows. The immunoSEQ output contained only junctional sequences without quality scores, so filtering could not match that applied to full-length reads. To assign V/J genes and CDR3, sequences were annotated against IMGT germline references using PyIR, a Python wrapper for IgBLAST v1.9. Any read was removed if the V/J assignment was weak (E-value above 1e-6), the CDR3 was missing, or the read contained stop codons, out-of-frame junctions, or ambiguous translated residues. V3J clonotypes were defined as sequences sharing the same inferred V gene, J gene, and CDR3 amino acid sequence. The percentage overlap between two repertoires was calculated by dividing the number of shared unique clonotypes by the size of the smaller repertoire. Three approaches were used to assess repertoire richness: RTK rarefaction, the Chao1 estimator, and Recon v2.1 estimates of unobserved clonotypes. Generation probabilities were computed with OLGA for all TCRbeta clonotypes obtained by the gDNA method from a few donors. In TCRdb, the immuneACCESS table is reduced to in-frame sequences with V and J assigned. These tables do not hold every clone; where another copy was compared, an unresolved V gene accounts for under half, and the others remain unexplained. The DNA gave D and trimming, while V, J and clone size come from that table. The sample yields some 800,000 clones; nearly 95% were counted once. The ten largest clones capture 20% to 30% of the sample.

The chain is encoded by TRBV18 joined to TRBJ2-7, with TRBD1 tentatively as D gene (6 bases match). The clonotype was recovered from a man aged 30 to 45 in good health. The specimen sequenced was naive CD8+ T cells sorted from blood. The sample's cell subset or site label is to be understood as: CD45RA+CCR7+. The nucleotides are TGTGCCAGCTCACCCTACAGGGTTCACTCCTACGAGCAGTACTTC. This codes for CASSPYRVHSYEQYF.